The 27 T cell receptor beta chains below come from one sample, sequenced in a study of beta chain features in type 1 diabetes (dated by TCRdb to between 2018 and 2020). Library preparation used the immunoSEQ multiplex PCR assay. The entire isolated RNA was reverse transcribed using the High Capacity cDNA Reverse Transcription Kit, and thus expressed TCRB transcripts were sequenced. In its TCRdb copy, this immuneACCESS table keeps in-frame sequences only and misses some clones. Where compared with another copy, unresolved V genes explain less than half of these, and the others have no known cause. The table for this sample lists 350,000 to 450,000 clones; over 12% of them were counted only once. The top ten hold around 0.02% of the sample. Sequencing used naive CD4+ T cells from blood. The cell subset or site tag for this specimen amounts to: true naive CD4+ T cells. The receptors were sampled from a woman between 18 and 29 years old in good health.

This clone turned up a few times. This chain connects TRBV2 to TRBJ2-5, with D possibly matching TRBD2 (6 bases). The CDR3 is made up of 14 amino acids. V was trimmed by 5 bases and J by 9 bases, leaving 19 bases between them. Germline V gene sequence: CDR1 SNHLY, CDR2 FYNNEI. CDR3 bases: TGTGCCAGCAGTCTCCAGGGTGGGGAGGAGGCCCAGTACTTC. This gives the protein CASSLQGGEEAQYF.

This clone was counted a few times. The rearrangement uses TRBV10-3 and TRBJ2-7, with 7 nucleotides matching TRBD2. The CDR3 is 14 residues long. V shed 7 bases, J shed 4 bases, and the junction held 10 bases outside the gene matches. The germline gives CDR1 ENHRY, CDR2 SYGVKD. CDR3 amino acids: CAITLTAGGYEQYF. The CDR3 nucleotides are TGTGCCATCACTTTGACGGCCGGGGGGTACGAGCAGTACTTC.

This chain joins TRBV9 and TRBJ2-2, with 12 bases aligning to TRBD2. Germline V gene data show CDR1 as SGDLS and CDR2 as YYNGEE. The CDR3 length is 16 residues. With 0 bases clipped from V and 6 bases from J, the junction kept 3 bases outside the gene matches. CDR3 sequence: CASSVVLAGGAGELFF. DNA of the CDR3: TGTGCCAGCAGCGTAGTACTAGCGGGAGGAGCCGGGGAGCTGTTTTTT.

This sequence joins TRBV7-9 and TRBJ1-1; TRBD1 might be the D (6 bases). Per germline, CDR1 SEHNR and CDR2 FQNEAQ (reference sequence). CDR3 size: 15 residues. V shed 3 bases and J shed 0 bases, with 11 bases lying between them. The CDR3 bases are TGTGCCAGCAGCTTTCGTCGGGACATGAACACTGAAGCTTTCTTT. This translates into CASSFRRDMNTEAFF. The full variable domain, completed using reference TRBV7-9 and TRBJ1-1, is DTGVSQNPRHKITKRGQNVTFRCDPISEHNRLYWYRQTLGQGPEFLTYFQNEAQLEKSRLLSDRFSAERPKGSFSTLEIQRTEQGDSAMYLCASSFRRDMNTEAFFGQGTRLTVV.

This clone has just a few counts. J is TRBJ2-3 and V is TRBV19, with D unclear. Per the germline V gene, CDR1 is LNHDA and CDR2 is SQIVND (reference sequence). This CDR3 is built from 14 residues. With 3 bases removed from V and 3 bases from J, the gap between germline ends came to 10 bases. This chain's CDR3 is CASSIGLKTDTQYF. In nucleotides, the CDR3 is TGTGCCAGTAGTATCGGTCTTAAGACAGATACGCAGTATTTT.

CDR3 bases: TGTGCCAGCAGCTTAGACCCCCAGGATGAAGCTTTCTTT. Its protein product is CASSLDPQDEAFF. The gene calls are TRBV7-9 and TRBJ1-1; no reliable D call. Germline CDR1 is SEHNR and CDR2 is FQNEAQ (reference sequence). Between the trimmed V and J ends, which lost 1 base and 7 bases, there was a span of 10 bases. The CDR3 contains 13 residues.

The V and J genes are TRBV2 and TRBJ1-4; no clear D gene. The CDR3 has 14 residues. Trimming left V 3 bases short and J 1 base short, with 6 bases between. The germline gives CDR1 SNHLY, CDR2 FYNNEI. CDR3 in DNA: TGTGCCAGCAGTGACAGGCGAACTAATGAAAAACTGTTTTTT. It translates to CASSDRRTNEKLFF.

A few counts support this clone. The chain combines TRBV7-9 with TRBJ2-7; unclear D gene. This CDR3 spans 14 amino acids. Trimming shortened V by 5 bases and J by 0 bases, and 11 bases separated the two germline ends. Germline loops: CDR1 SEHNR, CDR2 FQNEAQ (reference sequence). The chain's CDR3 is CASSLSVSSYEQYF. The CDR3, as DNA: TGTGCCAGCAGCCTGTCAGTTTCCTCCTACGAGCAGTACTTC.

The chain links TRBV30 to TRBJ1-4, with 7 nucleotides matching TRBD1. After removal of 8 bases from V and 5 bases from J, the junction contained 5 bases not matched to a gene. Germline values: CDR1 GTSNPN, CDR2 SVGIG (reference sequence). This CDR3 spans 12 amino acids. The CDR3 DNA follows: TGTGCCGGGAAGACAGGGAATGAAAAACTGTTTTTT. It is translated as CAGKTGNEKLFF.

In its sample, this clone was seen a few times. The CDR3 spells CSVETSGREKFF. CDR3 bases: TGCAGCGTTGAGACTAGCGGGAGAGAGAAGTTCTTC. The rearrangement uses TRBV29-1 and TRBJ2-1; TRBD2 matches at 12 bases. V shed 3 bases and J 14 bases; nucleotides not matched to a gene: 5. Germline V gives CDR1 SQVTM, CDR2 ANQGSEA. The CDR3 has 12 amino acids.

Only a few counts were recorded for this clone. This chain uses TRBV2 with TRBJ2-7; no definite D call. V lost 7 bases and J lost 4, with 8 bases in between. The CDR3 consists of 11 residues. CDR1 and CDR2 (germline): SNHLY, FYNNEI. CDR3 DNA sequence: TGTGCCAGCAAATACCAGTACGAGCAGTACTTC. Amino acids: CASKYQYEQYF.

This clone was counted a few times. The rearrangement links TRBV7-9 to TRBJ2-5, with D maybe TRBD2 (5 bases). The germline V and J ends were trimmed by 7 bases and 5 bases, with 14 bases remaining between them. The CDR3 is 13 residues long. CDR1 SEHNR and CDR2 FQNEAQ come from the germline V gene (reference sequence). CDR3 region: CASTRGSEETQYF. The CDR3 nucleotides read TGTGCCAGCACGCGAGGGAGTGAGGAGACCCAGTACTTC.

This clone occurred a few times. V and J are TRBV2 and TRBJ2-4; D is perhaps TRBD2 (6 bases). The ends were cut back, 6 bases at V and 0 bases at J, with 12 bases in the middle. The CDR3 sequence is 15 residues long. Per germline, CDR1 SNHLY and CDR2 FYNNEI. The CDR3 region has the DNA TGTGCCAGCAGGGAGGGACCACTAGCCAAAAACATTCAGTACTTC. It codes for CASREGPLAKNIQYF.

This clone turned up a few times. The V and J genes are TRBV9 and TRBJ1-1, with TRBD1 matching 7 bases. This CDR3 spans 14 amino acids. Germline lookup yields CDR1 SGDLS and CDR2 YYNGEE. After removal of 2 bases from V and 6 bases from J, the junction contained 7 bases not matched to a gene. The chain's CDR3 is CASSVEIRGAEAFF. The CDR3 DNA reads TGTGCCAGCAGCGTGGAAATCAGGGGGGCTGAAGCTTTCTTT.

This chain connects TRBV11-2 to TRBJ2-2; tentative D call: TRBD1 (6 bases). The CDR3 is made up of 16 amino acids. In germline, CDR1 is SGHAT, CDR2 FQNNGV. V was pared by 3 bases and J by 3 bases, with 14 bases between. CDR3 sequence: CASSLSSDSYTGELFF. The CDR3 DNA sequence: TGTGCCAGCAGCTTGAGTTCGGACAGCTACACCGGGGAGCTGTTTTTT.

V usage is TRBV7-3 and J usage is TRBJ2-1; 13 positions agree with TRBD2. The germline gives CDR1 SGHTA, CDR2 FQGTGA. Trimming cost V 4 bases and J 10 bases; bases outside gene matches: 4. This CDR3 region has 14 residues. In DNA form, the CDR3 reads TGTGCCAGCAGCTCCGGACTAGCGGGAGCCGAGCAGTTCTTC. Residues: CASSSGLAGAEQFF.

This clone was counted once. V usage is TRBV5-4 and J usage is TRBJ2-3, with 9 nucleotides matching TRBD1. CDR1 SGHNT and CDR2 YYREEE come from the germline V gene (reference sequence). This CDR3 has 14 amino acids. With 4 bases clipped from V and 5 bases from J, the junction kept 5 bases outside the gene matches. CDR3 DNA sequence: TGTGCCAGCAGCGGGGGACAGGGTAAAGATACGCAGTATTTT. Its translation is CASSGGQGKDTQYF. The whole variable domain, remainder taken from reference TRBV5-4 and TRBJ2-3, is ETGVTQSPTHLIKTRGQQVTLRCSSQSGHNTVSWYQQALGQGPQFIFQYYREEENGRGNFPPRFSGLQFPNYSSELNVNALELDDSALYLCASSGGQGKDTQYFGPGTRLTVL.

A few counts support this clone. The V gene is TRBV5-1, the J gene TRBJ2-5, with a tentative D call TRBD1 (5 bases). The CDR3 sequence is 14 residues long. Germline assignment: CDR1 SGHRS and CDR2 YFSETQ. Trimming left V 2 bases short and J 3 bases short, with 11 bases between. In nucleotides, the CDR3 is TGCGCCAGCAGCTTTGGGCAGGGTAAAGAGACCCAGTACTTC. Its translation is CASSFGQGKETQYF.

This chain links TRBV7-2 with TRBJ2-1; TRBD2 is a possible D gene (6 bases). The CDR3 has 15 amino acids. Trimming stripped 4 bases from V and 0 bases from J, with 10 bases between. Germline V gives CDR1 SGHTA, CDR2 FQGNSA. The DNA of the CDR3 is TGTGCCAGCAGCTATTTAGCGGCCTCCTACAATGAGCAGTTCTTC. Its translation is CASSYLAASYNEQFF.

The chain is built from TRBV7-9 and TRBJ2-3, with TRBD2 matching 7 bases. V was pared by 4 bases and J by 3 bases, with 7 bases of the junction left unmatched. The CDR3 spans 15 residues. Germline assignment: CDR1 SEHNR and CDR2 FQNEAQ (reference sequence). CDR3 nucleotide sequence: TGTGCCAGCAGCTCACGCGGGGGAGATACAGATACGCAGTATTTT. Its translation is CASSSRGGDTDTQYF.

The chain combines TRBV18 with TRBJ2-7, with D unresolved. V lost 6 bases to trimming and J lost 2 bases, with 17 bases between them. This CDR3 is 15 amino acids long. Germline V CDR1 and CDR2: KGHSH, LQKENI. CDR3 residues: CASSPLKTATYEQYF. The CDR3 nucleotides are TGTGCCAGCTCGCCTCTGAAGACTGCGACCTACGAGCAGTACTTC.

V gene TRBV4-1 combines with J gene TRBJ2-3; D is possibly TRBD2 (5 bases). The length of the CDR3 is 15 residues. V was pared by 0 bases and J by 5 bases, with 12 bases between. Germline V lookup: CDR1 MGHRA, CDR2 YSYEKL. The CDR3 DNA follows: TGCGCCAGCAGCCAAGACCCCGGGGTTGAAGATACGCAGTATTTT. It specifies CASSQDPGVEDTQYF.

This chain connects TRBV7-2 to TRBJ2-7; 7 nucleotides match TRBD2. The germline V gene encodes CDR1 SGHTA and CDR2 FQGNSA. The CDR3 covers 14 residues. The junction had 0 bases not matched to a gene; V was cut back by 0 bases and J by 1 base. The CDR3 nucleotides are TGTGCCAGCAGCTTAGCGGGAGGGTCCTACGAGCAGTACTTC. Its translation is CASSLAGGSYEQYF.

CDR3 sequence (DNA): TGTGCCTGGAGTGGTGGGGGCTTTGACAATGAGCAGTTCTTC. Its translation is CAWSGGGFDNEQFF. The rearrangement links TRBV30 to TRBJ2-1, with D possibly matching TRBD1 (6 bases). V lost 1 base to trimming and J lost 5 bases, with 12 bases between them. This CDR3 spans 14 amino acids. Germline CDR1 GTSNPN, CDR2 SVGIG (reference sequence). Full variable domain (outside the CDR3, taken from reference TRBV30 and TRBJ2-1): SQTIHQWPATLVQPVGSPLSLECTVEGTSNPNLYWYRQAAGRGLQLLFYSVGIGQISSEVPQNLSASRPQDRQFILSSKKLLLSDSGFYLCAWSGGGFDNEQFFGPGTRLTVL.

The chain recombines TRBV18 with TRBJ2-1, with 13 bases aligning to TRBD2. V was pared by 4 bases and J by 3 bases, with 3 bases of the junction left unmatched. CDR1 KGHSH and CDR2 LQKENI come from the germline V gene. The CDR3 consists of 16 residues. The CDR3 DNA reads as TGTGCCAGCTCACGCGGGACTAGCGGGAACTACAATGAGCAGTTCTTC. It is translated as CASSRGTSGNYNEQFF.

The CDR3 DNA is TGTGCCAGCAGCTTAGTCCGACAGGGAACTTACGAGCAGTACTTC. It translates to CASSLVRQGTYEQYF. The chain has TRBV11-2 and TRBJ2-7, with TRBD1 identical over 7 bases. Germline lookup yields CDR1 SGHAT and CDR2 FQNNGV. The trim removed 1 base at V and 4 bases at J, leaving 7 bases unmatched. This CDR3 has 15 amino acids.

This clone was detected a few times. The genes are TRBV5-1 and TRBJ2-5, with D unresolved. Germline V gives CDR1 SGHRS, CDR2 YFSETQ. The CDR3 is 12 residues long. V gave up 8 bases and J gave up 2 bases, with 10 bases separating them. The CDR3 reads CASHEQQETQYF. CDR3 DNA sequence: TGCGCCAGTCACGAACAGCAAGAGACCCAGTACTTC. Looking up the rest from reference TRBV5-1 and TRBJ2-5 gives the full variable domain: KAGVTQTPRYLIKTRGQQVTLSCSPISGHRSVSWYQQTPGQGLQFLFEYFSETQRNKGNFPGRFSGRQFSNSRSEMNVSTLELGDSALYLCASHEQQETQYFGPGTRLLVL.